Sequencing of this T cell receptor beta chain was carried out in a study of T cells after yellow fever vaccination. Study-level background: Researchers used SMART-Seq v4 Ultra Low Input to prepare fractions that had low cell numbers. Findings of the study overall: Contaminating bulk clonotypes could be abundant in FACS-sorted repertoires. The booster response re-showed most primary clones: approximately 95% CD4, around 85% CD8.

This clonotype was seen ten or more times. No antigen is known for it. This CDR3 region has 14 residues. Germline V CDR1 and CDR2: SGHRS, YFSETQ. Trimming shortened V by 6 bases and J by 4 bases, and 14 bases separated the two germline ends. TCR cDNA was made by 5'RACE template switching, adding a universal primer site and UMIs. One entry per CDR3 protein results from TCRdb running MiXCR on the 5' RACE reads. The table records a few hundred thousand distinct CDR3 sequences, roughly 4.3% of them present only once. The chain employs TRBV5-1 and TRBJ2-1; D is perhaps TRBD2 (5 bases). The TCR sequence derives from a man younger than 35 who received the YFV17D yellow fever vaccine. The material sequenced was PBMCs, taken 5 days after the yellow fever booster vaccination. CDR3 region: CASTPRSGYNEQFF. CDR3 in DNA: TGCGCCAGCACTCCCCGGAGCGGTTACAATGAGCAGTTCTTC.